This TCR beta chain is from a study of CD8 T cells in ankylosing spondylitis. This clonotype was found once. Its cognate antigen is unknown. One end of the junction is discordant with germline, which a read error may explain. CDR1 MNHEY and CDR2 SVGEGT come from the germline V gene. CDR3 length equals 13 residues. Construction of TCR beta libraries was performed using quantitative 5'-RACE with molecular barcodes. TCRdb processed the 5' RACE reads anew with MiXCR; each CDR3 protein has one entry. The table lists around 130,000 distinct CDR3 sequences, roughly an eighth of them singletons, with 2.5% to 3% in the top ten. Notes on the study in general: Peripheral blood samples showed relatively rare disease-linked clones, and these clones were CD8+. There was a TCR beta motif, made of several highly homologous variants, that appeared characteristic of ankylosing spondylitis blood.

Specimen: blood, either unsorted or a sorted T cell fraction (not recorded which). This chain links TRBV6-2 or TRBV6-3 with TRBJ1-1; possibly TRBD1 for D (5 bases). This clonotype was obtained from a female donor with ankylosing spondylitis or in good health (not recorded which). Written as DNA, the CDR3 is TGTGCCGGCAGCCCGGGGACCTACACTGAAGCTTTCTTT. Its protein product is CAGSPGTYTEAFF.